The T cell receptor beta chain described here comes from a study of regulatory T cells in long-lasting Graves disease. Study background: Those Graves' patients who were newly diagnosed had been on antithyroid drugs under 3 months.

Time point given: newly diagnosed GD, antithyroid drugs for less than 3 months. From PBMCs, RNA was extracted and then used to make the TCR library. V was cut by 2 bases and J by 7 bases, with 9 bases left in between. The CDR3 totals 12 residues. Looked up from germline, CDR1 is SGHVS and CDR2 is FQNEAQ. TCR beta libraries were built with iRepertoire HTBI primers and Arm-PCR of CDR3 regions. Each CDR3 protein gets one entry after TCRdb re-called the multiplex PCR reads with MiXCR. The sample has roughly 500,000 distinct CDR3 sequences, approximately 13% seen once. This clonotype has ten or more counts. These data are also associated with another study on T cells in Graves' hyperthyroidism and ophthalmopathy. As that study records: HTBI primers drove first-round RT-PCR of the TCR CDR3.

The clonotype originates from a man aged 25 to 45 with Graves disease. V and J are TRBV7-8 and TRBJ2-7; D remains ambiguous. Sequencing used peripheral blood mononuclear cells (PBMCs), obtained at new diagnosis, from a patient treated with antithyroid drugs. CDR3 protein: CASSLIPWEQYF. CDR3 nucleotide sequence: TGTGCCAGCAGCTTAATCCCCTGGGAGCAGTACTTC. Filled out from reference TRBV7-8 and TRBJ2-7, the complete variable domain reads GAGVSQSPRYKVAKRGQDVALRCDPISGHVSLFWYQQALGQGPEFLTYFQNEAQLDKSGLPSDRFFAERPEGSVSTLKIQRTQQEDSAVYLCASSLIPWEQYFGPGTRLTVT.